The rows below give T cell receptor beta chains drawn from one sample of a study of cytomegalovirus exposure and HLA in healthy donors. TCRdb's copy holds only in-frame clones and misses some; the assay was immunoSEQ multiplex PCR. The sample lists around 100,000 clones, more than 80% occurring once. Input material: PBMCs. The receptors here all came from a young man in good health and CMV-seronegative. The CDR3 runs from the conserved cysteine through the conserved F or W. A D gene is named only where the DNA matches it firmly. Clone size is not always given. Where it is, it says once, few, many or a class for expanded clones.

abundance	v_gene	j_gene	d_gene	CDR3aa	CDR3nt
few	TRBV11-1	TRBJ1-1	-	CASSLGLRGLRTEAFF	TGTGCCAGCAGCTTAGGGTTACGAGGATTGCGCACTGAAGCTTTCTTT
-	TRBV19	TRBJ1-5	-	CASSRTGQTNQPQHF	TGTGCCAGTAGCCGCACAGGACAGACCAATCAGCCCCAGCATTTT
-	TRBV14	TRBJ2-1	-	CASSHDPSKTGSLNNEQFF	TGTGCCAGCAGCCATGATCCTTCGAAGACGGGGAGCCTTAACAATGAGCAGTTCTTC
-	TRBV5-1	TRBJ2-5	-	CASSSTPVETQYF	TGCGCCAGCAGCTCTACCCCGGTGGAGACCCAGTACTTC
-	TRBV28	TRBJ1-5	-	CASSPPTEGSNQPQHF	TGTGCCAGCAGTCCCCCGACAGAAGGTAGCAATCAGCCCCAGCATTTT
-	TRBV2	TRBJ2-2	TRBD2	CASSGSGRNSGELFF	TGTGCCAGCAGTGGTAGCGGGAGAAACAGCGGGGAGCTGTTTTTT
-	TRBV30	TRBJ1-3	-	CAWTNRSSGNTIYF	TGTGCCTGGACGAACAGGAGCTCTGGAAACACCATATATTTT
-	TRBV10-3	TRBJ2-1	TRBD2	CAIRLKRGHEDEQFF	TGTGCCATCAGACTGAAGCGGGGGCATGAGGATGAGCAGTTCTTC
-	TRBV7-3	TRBJ2-3	TRBD2	CASSTAGGSDTQYF	TGTGCCAGCAGCACCGCGGGGGGGTCAGATACGCAGTATTTT
once	TRBV27	TRBJ2-7	-	CASSPLWENYEQYF	TGTGCCAGCAGTCCCCTGTGGGAGAACTACGAGCAGTACTTC
few	TRBV5-1	TRBJ1-4	-	CASSLVVGGQVEKLFF	TGCGCCAGCAGCTTGGTTGTCGGGGGGCAGGTTGAAAAACTGTTTTTT
-	TRBV11-2	TRBJ2-5	-	CASSSSEVTQYF	TGTGCCAGCAGCTCCTCAGAAGTGACCCAGTACTTC
-	TRBV6-5	TRBJ2-1	TRBD1	CASSYEDRAYNEQFF	TGTGCCAGCAGTTACGAGGACAGGGCCTACAATGAGCAGTTCTTC
-	TRBV15	TRBJ2-7	-	CATSRAHYEQYF	TGTGCCACCAGCAGAGCCCACTACGAGCAGTACTTC
-	TRBV27	TRBJ1-1	-	CASSLSLRFTEAFF	TGTGCCAGCAGTTTATCGTTGAGGTTCACTGAAGCTTTCTTT
-	TRBV28	TRBJ1-6	-	CASNKFGGGDSPLHF	TGTGCCAGCAATAAGTTTGGGGGAGGGGATTCACCCCTCCACTTT
-	TRBV6-1	TRBJ2-7	-	CASSDFLEQYF	TGTGCCAGCAGTGACTTCCTCGAGCAGTACTTC
few	TRBV6-5	TRBJ1-4	TRBD1	CASSYETGDEKLFF	TGTGCCAGCAGTTACGAGACAGGGGATGAAAAACTGTTTTTT
-	TRBV5-1	TRBJ1-5	-	CASSLDRNQPQHF	TGCGCCAGCAGCTTGGACAGGAATCAGCCCCAGCATTTT
-	TRBV30	TRBJ1-2	TRBD1	CAWAPQGVYGYTF	TGTGCCTGGGCCCCTCAGGGGGTCTATGGCTACACCTTC
-	TRBV5-6	TRBJ2-7	-	CASRLRTRYEQYF	TGTGCCAGCAGATTGAGGACTCGCTACGAGCAGTACTTC
-	TRBV4-3	TRBJ2-6	TRBD1	CASSQTAWTGLLPGANVLTF	TGCGCCAGCAGCCAAACCGCTTGGACAGGGTTATTGCCCGGGGCCAACGTCCTGACTTTC
-	TRBV4-3	TRBJ1-4	TRBD1	CASSQEDRGEQKLFF	TGCGCCAGCAGCCAAGAAGACAGGGGGGAGCAAAAACTGTTTTTT
-	TRBV10-3	TRBJ2-1	TRBD1	CAISPDRVNEQFF	TGTGCCATCAGCCCGGACAGGGTCAATGAGCAGTTCTTC
-	TRBV14	TRBJ1-3	-	CASSQKNSRGGTGNTIYF	TGTGCCAGCAGCCAAAAGAATTCCCGGGGGGGGACTGGAAACACCATATATTTT
-	TRBV9	TRBJ1-6	-	CASSASFWPNSPLHF	TGTGCCAGCAGCGCCTCGTTTTGGCCGAATTCACCCCTCCACTTT
-	TRBV5-6	TRBJ2-7	-	CASSTVGSTGEQYF	TGTGCCAGCAGCACCGTCGGGTCAACTGGCGAGCAGTACTTC
-	TRBV6-6	TRBJ2-7	TRBD1	CASSYTGGDYEQYF	TGTGCCAGCAGTTACACAGGGGGCGACTACGAGCAGTACTTC